This TCR beta chain was retrieved from a study of T cell responses to AZD1222 COVID-19 vaccine. Trimming shortened V by 2 bases and J by 0 bases, and 11 bases separated the two germline ends. The CDR3 runs to 16 residues. Germline assignment: CDR1 SGHRS and CDR2 YFSETQ. Using immunoSEQ multiplex PCR, the repertoire was profiled, and TCRdb retains in-frame clones only, with some absent. The repertoire holds over 85,000 clones, with around 90% as singletons. This receptor was obtained from an adult who received the AZD1222 COVID-19 vaccine. J is TRBJ1-4 and V is TRBV5-1, with TRBD1 as a possible D gene (6 bases). The sample was peripheral blood, taken 28 days after the second AZD1222 dose. CDR3 in DNA: TGCGCCAGCAGCTTCGGACAGACTGCAACTAATGAAAAACTGTTTTTT. This encodes CASSFGQTATNEKLFF.